This passage covers 11 T cell receptor beta chains from one sample sequenced in a study of regulatory T cells in long-lasting Graves disease. Construction of TCR beta libraries relied on iRepertoire HTBI primers and on Arm-PCR targeting CDR3 regions. Each CDR3 protein is one row after TCRdb ran MiXCR on the multiplex PCR reads. This sample has some 430,000 distinct CDR3 sequences, with roughly a fifth found just once. Time point denoted: persistent/refractory GD, antithyroid drugs over 5 years with positive TRAb. Generation of the TCR library employed RNA extracted from PBMCs. The sequencing used peripheral blood mononuclear cells (PBMCs), collected when the disease was refractory, from a patient treated with antithyroid drugs. The receptors stem from a female donor with Graves disease.

The chain carries TRBV7-3 and TRBJ2-3, with D perhaps matching TRBD2 (6 bases). CDR1 SGHTA and CDR2 FQGTGA come from the germline V gene. The length of the CDR3 is 14 residues. V was cut by 2 bases and J by 7 bases, with 13 bases left in between. The CDR3 spells CASSLLGTSNTQYF. The CDR3, as DNA: TGTGCCAGCAGCTTATTGGGGACTTCCAATACGCAGTATTTT.

This clonotype was seen a few times. The chain links TRBV15 to TRBJ2-7; 7 nucleotides match TRBD1. CDR1 is LNHNV, CDR2 YYDKDF, per germline (reference sequence). This CDR3 is 17 amino acids long. V dropped 1 base and J dropped 1; count of bases not matched to a gene: 10. CDR3 nucleotide sequence: TGTGCCACCAGCAGAGTTAGATGGCAGGGGGATTCCTACGAGCAGTACTTC. This codes for CATSRVRWQGDSYEQYF.

This clonotype turned up a few times. This chain uses TRBV7-6 with TRBJ2-2; D unresolved. The length of the CDR3 is 14 residues. In germline, CDR1 is SGHVS, CDR2 FNYEAQ. V was cut by 1 base and J by 5 bases, with 8 bases left in between. CDR3: CASSLVPETGELFF. The CDR3 region has the DNA TGTGCCAGCAGCTTAGTTCCGGAAACCGGGGAGCTGTTTTTT.

This clonotype was counted ten times or more. V gene TRBV10-3 combines with J gene TRBJ1-5; D unresolved. CDR3 size: 14 residues. V lost 3 bases, J lost 0 bases, and 6 bases lay in between. Germline CDR1 ENHRY, CDR2 SYGVKD. CDR3 protein: CAISELVSNQPQHF. CDR3 bases: TGTGCCATCAGTGAACTGGTTAGCAATCAGCCCCAGCATTTT.

This clonotype has at least ten counts. The chain links TRBV28 to TRBJ1-2; 12 positions match TRBD1. V lost 5 bases and J lost 5; bases outside the gene matches: 12. The CDR3 loop spans 17 amino acids. The V gene's germline CDR1 is MDHEN and CDR2 SYDVKM. The CDR3 region has the DNA TGTGCCAGCAGTCCATCCCTCCGGGACAGGGGGCTGTATGGCTACACCTTC. Protein product: CASSPSLRDRGLYGYTF.

The chain couples TRBV6-6 to TRBJ2-1; the D is unclear. Germline CDR1 MNHNY, CDR2 SVGAGI (reference sequence). Deletions cut 0 bases from V and 8 bases from J, with 11 bases between. The length of the CDR3 is 14 residues. The CDR3 protein is CASSYSTPPHEQFF. In DNA form, the CDR3 reads TGTGCCAGCAGTTACTCGACCCCCCCCCATGAGCAGTTCTTC.

A few counts support this clonotype. The genes are TRBV28 and TRBJ2-3, with D perhaps matching TRBD1 (7 bases). This CDR3 is built from 19 residues. Per the germline V gene, CDR1 is MDHEN and CDR2 is SYDVKM. V lost 4 bases, J lost 4 bases, and 27 bases lay in between. For the CDR3, the DNA is TGTGCCAGCAGTTCAGACTCCCACCGGGAGCAGGGGGAAGCAGATACGCAGTATTTT. Residues: CASSSDSHREQGEADTQYF.

The chain combines TRBV7-9 with TRBJ1-1; possibly TRBD1 for D (6 bases). Germline loops: CDR1 SEHNR, CDR2 FQNEAQ (reference sequence). V dropped 5 bases and J dropped 0 bases, with 13 bases sitting between them. CDR3 length equals 15 residues. The CDR3 bases are TGTGCCAGCAGCAAACAGGGTACGATGAACACTGAAGCTTTCTTT. It codes for CASSKQGTMNTEAFF.

The chain employs TRBV5-1 and TRBJ2-2, with D unclear. The CDR3 has 16 residues. The germline CDR1 and CDR2 sequences are SGHRS and YFSETQ. V dropped 6 bases and J dropped 0 bases, with 15 bases sitting between them. The CDR3 region has the DNA TGCGCCAGCACCGACTGGATGGGGACGAACACCGGGGAGCTGTTTTTT. Amino acid sequence: CASTDWMGTNTGELFF.

The chain is built from TRBV3-1 and TRBJ2-7; no firm D call. CDR1 and CDR2 (germline): LGHDT, YNNKEL (reference sequence). V was pared by 3 bases and J by 4 bases, with 10 bases between. This CDR3 is 13 amino acids long. CDR3 protein: CASSHPGRYEQYF. The CDR3 DNA is TGTGCCAGCAGCCACCCCGGCCGTTACGAGCAGTACTTC.

The chain combines TRBV4-1 with TRBJ2-7; 7 bases are a match to TRBD2. V lost 6 bases and J lost 0; bases outside the gene matches: 11. CDR1 and CDR2 (germline): MGHRA, YSYEKL. The CDR3 has 16 residues. The CDR3 sequence is CASRQREGLGSYEQYF. CDR3 DNA: TGCGCCAGCAGACAAAGGGAGGGTCTGGGCTCCTACGAGCAGTACTTC.